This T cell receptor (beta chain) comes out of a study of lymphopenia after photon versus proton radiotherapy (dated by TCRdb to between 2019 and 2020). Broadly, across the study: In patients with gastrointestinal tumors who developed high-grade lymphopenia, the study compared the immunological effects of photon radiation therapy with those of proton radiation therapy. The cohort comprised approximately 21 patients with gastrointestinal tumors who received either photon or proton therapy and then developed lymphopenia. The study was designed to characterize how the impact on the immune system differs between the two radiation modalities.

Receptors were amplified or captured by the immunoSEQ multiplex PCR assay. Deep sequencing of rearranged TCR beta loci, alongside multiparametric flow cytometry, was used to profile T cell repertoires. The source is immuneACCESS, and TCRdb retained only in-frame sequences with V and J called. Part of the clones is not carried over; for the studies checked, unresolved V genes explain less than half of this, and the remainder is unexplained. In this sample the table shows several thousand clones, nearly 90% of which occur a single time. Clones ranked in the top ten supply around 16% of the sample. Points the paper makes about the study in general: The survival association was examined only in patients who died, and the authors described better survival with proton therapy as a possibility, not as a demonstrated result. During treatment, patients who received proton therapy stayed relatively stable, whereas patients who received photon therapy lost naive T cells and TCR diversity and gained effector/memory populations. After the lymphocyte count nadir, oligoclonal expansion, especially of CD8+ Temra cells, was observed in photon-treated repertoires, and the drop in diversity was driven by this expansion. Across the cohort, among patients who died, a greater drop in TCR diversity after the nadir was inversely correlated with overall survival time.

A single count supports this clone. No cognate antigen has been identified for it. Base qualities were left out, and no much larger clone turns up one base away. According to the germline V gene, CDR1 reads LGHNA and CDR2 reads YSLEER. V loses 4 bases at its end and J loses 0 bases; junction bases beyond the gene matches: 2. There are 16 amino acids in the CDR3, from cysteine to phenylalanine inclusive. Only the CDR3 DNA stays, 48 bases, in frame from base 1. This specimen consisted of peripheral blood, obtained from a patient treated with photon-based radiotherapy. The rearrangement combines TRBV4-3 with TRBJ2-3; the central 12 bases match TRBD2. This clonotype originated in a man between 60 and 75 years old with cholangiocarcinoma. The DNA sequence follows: TGCGCCAGCAGCCGCGGACTAGCGGGGAGCACAGATACGCAGTATTTT. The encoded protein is CASSRGLAGSTDTQYF.